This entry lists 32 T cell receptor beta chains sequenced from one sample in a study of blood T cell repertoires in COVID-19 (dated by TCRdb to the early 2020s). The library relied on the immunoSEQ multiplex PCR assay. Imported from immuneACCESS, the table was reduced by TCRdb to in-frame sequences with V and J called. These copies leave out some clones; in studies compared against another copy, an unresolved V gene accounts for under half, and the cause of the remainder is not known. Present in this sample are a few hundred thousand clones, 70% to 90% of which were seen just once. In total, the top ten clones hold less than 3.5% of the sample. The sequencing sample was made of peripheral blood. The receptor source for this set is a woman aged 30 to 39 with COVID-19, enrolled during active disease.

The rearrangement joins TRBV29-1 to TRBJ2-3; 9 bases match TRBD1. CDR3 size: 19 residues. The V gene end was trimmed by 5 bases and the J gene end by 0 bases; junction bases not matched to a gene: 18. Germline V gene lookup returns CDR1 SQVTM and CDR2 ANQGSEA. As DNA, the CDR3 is TGCAGCGTTTCCAGAAACCGACCACAGGGGGCCTATAGCACAGATACGCAGTATTTT. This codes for CSVSRNRPQGAYSTDTQYF.

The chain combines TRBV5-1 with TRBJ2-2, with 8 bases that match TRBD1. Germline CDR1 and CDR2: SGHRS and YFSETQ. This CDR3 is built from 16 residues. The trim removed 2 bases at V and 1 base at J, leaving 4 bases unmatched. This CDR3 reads CASSFQGAQNTGELFF. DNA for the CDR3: TGCGCCAGCAGCTTCCAGGGGGCGCAGAACACCGGGGAGCTGTTTTTT.

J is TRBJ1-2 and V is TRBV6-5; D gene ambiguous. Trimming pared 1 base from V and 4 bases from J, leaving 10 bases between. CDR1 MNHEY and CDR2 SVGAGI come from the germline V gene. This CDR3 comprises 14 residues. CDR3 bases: TGTGCCAGCAGTTACTACGGGGAGACCTATGGCTACACCTTC. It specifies CASSYYGETYGYTF.

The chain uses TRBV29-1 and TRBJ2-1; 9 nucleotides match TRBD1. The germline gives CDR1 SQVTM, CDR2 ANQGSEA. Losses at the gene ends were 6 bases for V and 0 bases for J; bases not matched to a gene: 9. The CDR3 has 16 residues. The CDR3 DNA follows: TGCAGCGTCCAACCTTGGACAGGGGTCTCCTACAATGAGCAGTTCTTC. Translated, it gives CSVQPWTGVSYNEQFF.

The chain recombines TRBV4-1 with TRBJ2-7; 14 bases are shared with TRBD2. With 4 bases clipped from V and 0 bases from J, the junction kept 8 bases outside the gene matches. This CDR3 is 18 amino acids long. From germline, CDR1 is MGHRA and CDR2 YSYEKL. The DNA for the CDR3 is TGCGCCAGCAGCCCGGGACTAGCGGGAGCCCTGGGCTCCTACGAGCAGTACGTC. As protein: CASSPGLAGALGSYEQYV.

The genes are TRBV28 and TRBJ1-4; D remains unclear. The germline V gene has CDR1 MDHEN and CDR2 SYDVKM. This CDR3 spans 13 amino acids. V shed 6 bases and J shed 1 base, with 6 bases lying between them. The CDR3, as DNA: TGTGCCAGCAGAGGAGTAACTAATGAAAAACTGTTTTTT. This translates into CASRGVTNEKLFF.

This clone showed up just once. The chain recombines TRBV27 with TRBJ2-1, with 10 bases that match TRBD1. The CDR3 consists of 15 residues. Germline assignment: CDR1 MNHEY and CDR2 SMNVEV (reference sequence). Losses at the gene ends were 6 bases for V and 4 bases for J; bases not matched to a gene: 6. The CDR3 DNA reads TGTGCCAGCAGCCCGGACAGGGGGGGATACAATGAGCAGTTCTTC. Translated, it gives CASSPDRGGYNEQFF.

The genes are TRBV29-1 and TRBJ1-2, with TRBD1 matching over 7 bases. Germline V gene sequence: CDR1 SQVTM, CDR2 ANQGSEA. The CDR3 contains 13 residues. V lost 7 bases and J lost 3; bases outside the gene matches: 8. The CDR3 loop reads CSAIITGDYGYTF. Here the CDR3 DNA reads TGCAGCGCCATAATAACAGGGGACTATGGCTACACCTTC.

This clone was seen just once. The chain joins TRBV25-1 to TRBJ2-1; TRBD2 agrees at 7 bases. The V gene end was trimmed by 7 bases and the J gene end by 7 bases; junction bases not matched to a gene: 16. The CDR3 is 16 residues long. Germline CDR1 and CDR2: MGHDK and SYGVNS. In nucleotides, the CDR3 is TGTGCCAGCATACCCTCCCCGCGGGAGTCGTGGAATGAGCAGTTCTTC. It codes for CASIPSPRESWNEQFF.

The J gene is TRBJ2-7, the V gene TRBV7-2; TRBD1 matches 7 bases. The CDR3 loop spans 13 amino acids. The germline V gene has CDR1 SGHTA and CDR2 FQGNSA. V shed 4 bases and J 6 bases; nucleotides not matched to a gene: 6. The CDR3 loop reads CASSYRQGFEQYV. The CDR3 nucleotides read TGTGCCAGCAGCTACAGACAGGGCTTCGAGCAGTACGTC.

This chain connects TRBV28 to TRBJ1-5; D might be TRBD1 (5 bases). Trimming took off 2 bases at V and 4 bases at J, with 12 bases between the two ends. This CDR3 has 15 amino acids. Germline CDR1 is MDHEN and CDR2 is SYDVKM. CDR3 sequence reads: CASSLGGGGNQPQHF. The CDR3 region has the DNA TGTGCCAGCAGTTTAGGGGGGGGTGGGAATCAGCCCCAGCATTTT.

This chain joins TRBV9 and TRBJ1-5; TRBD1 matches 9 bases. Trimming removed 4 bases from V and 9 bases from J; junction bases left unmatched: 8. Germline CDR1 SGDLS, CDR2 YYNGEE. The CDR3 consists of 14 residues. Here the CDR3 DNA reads TGTGCCAGCAGCTCCAACACAGGGGGCTGGCCCCAGCATTTT. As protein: CASSSNTGGWPQHF. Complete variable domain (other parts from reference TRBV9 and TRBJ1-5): DSGVTQTPKHLITATGQRVTLRCSPRSGDLSVYWYQQSLDQGLQFLIQYYNGEERAKGNILERFSAQQFPDLHSELNLSSLELGDSALYFCASSSNTGGWPQHFGDGTRLSIL.

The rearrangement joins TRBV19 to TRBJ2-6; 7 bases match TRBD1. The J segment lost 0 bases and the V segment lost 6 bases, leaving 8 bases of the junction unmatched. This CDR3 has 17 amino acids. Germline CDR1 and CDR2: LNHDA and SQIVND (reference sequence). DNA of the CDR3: TGTGCCAGTAGCCGATTCCGGGACAGCTCTGGGGCCAACGTCCTGACTTTC. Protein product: CASSRFRDSSGANVLTF.

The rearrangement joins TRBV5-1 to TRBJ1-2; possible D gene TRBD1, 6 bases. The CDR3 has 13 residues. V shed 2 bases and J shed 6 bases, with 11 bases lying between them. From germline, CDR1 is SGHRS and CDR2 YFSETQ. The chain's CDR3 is CASSLGGRNGYTF. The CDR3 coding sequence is TGCGCCAGCAGCTTAGGGGGTAGGAATGGCTACACCTTC.

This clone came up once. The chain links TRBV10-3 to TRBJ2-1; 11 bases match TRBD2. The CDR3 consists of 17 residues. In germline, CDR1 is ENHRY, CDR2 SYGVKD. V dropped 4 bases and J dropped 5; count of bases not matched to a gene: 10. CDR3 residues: CAISGRPGTSGDNEQFF. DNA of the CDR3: TGTGCCATCAGTGGGCGGCCCGGGACTAGCGGAGACAATGAGCAGTTCTTC.

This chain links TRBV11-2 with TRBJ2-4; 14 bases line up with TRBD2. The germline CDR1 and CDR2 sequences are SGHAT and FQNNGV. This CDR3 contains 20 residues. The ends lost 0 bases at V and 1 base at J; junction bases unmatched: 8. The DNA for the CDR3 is TGTGCCAGCAGCTTAGAAGGGACTAGCGGGAGCAGGGTGGCCAAAAACATTCAGTACTTC. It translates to CASSLEGTSGSRVAKNIQYF.

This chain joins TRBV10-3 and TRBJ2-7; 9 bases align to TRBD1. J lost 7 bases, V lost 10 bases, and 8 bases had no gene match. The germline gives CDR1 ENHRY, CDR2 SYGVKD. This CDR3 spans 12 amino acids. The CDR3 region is CATRDRAGEQYV. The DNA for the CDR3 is TGTGCCACCCGGGACAGGGCCGGGGAGCAGTACGTC.

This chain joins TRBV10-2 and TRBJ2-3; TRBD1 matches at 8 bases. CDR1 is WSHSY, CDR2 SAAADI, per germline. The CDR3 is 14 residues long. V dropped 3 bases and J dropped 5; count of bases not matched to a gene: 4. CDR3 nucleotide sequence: TGCGCCAGCAGTGAAACAGGGGGTAGAGATACGCAGTATTTT. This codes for CASSETGGRDTQYF.

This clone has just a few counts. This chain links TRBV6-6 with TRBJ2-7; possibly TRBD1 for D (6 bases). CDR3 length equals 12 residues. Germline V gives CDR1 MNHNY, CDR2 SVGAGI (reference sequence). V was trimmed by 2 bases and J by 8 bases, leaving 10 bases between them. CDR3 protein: CASSYEGVKQYV. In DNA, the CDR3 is TGTGCCAGCAGTTACGAGGGGGTGAAGCAGTACGTC.

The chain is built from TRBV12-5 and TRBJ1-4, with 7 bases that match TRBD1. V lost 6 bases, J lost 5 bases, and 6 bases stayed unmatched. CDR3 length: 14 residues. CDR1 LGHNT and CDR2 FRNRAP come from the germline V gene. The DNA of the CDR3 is TGTGCTAGTGGGCGGGACAGCGACAATGAAAAACTGTTTTTT. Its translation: CASGRDSDNEKLFF.

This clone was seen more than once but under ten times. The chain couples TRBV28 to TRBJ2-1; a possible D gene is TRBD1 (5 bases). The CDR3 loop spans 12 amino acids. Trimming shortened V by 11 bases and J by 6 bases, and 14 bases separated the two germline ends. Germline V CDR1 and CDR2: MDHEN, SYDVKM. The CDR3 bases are TGTGCCGGATCGAACAGGTTCAATGAGCAGTTCTTC. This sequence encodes CAGSNRFNEQFF.

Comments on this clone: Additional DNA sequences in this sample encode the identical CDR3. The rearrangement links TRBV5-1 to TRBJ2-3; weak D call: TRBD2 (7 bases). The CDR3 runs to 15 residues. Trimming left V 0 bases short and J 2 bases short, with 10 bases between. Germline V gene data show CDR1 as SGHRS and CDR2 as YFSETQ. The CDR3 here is CASSLGGGTTDTQYF. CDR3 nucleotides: TGCGCCAGCAGCTTGGGGGGGGGCACCACAGATACGCAGTATTTT.

The CDR3 region has the DNA TGTGCCAGCAGTTACCCCGGGGGTTATAGCAATCAGCCCCAGCATTTT. Protein product: CASSYPGGYSNQPQHF. J is TRBJ1-5 and V is TRBV6-6; D may be TRBD1 (5 bases). The germline V and J ends were trimmed by 2 bases and 0 bases, with 11 bases remaining between them. This CDR3 is 16 amino acids long. Germline CDR1 reads MNHNY; CDR2 reads SVGAGI (reference sequence).

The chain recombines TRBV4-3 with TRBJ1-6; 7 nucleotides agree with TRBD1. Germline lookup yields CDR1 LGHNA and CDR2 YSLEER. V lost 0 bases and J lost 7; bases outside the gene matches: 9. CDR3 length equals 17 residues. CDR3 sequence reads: CASSQDSVGTANSPLHF. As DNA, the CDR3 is TGCGCCAGCAGCCAAGATAGTGTCGGGACAGCCAATTCACCCCTCCACTTT.

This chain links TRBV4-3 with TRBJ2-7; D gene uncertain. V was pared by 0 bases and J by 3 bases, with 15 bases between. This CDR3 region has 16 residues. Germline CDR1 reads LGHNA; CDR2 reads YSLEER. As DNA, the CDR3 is TGCGCCAGCAGCCAAGATCCCCCCAGGCAGTTCTACGAGCAGTACTTC. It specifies CASSQDPPRQFYEQYF.

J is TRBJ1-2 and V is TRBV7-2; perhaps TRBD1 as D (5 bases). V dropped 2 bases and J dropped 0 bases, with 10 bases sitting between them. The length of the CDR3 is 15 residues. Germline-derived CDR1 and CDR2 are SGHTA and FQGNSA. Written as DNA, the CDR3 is TGTGCCAGCAGCTTATACGCAGGGTCTAACTATGGCTACACCTTC. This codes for CASSLYAGSNYGYTF. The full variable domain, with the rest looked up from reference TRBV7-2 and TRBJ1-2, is GAGVSQSPSNKVTEKGKDVELRCDPISGHTALYWYRQSLGQGLEFLIYFQGNSAPDKSGLPSDRFSAERTGGSVSTLTIQRTQQEDSAVYLCASSLYAGSNYGYTFGSGTRLTVV.

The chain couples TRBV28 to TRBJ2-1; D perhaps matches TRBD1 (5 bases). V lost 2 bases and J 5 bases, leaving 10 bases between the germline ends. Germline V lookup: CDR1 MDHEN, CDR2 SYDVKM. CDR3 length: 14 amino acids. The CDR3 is CASSLGAAHNEQFF. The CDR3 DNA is TGTGCCAGCAGTTTAGGGGCAGCGCACAATGAGCAGTTCTTC.

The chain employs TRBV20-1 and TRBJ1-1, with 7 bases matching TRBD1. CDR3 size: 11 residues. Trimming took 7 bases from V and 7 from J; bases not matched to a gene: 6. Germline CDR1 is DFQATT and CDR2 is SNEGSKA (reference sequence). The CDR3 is CSVRDRLEAFF. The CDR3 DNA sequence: TGCAGTGTTCGGGACAGACTTGAAGCTTTCTTT.

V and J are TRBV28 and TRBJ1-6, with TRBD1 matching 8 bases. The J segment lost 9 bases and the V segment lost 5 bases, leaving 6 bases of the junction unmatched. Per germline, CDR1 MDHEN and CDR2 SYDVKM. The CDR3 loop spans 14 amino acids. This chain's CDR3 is CASSMTGVFSPLHF. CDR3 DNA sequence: TGTGCCAGCAGTATGACAGGGGTGTTTTCACCCCTCCACTTT.

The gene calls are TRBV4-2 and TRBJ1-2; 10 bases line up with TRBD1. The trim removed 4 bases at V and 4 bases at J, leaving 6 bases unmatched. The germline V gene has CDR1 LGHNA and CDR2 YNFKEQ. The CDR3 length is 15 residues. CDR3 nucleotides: TGTGCCAGCAGCCCGCCGGGACAGGGGTCCTATGGCTACACCTTC. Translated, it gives CASSPPGQGSYGYTF.

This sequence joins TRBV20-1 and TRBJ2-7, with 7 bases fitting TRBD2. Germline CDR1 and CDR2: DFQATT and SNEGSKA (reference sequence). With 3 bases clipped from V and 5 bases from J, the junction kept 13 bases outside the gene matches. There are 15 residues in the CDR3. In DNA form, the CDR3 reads TGCAGTGCTAGTAGTATTAGGACTAGTTCAAACGAGCAGTACTTC. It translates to CSASSIRTSSNEQYF.

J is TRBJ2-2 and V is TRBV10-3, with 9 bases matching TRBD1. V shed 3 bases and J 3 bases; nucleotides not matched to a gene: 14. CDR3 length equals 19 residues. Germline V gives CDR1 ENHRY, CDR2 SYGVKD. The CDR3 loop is CAISDFSRNRGHDTGELFF. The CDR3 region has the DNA TGTGCCATCAGTGACTTTTCCCGCAACAGGGGGCATGACACCGGGGAGCTGTTTTTT.